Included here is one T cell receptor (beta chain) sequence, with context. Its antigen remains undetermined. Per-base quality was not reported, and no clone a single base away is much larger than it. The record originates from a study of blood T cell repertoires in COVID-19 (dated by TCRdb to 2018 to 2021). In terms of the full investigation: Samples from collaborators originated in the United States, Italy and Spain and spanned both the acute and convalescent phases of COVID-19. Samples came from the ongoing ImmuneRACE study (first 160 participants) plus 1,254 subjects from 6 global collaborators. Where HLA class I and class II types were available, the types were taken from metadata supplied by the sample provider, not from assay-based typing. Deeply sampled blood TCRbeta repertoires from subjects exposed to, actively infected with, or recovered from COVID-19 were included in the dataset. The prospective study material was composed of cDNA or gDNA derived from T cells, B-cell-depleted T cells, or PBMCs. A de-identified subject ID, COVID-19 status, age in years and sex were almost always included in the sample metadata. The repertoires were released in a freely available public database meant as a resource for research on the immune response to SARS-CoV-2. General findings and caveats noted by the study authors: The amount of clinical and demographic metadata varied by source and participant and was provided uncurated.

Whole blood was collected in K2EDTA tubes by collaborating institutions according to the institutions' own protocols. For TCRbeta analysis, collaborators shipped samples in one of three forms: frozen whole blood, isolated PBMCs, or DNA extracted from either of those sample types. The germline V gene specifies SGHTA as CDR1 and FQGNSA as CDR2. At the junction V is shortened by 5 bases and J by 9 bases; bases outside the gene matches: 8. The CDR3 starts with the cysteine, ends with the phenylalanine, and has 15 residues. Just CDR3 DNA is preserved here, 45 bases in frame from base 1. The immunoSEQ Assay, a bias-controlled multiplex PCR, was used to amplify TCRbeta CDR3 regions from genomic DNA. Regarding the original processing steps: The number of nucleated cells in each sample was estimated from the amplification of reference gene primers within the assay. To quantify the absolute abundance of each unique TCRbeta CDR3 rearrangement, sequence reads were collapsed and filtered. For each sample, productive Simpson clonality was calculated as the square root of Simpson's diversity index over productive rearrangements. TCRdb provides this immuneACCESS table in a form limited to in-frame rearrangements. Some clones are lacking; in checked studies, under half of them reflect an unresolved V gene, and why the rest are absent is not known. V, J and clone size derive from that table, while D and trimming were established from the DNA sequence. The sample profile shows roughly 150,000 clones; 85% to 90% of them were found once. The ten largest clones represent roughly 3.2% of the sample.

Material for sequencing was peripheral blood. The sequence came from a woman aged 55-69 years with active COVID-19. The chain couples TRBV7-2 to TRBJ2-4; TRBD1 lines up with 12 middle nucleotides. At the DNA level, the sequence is TGTGCCAGCAGCAAGGGACAGGGGGCGATCTTCATTCAGTACTTC. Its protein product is CASSKGQGAIFIQYF.